Listed below are T cell receptor beta chains from one sample, sequenced in a study of T cell repertoires in cytomegalovirus infection. TCRdb recomputed calls from the reads with MiXCR, one row per CDR3 protein. Of some 57,000 distinct CDR3 sequences listed, approximately 36% were seen once; the top ten hold just under 70%. These receptors have no known antigen. Sequences were obtained from PBMCs, sequenced either directly or after in vitro stimulation (not recorded which). These receptors all come from a human donor in good health (CMV status not recorded). Some clones in this sample may be carry-over from other donors' samples. CDR3s include the opening cysteine and the closing phenylalanine or tryptophan. Fields, in order: V gene, J gene, D gene, clone size, CDR3 DNA, CDR3 protein. D genes are given only for firm matches. Only part of the rows carry a size: once, few, many, or a class if the clone is expanded.

v_call: TRBV5-1
j_call: TRBJ2-1
d_call: TRBD1
clone_size: -
cdr3_nt: TGCGCCAGCAGCTGGACAGGGACCTACAATGAGCAGTTCTTC
cdr3_aa: CASSWTGTYNEQFF

v_call: TRBV19
j_call: TRBJ1-6
d_call: -
clone_size: -
cdr3_nt: TGTGCCAGTATCGCGCCAAGCCCCCTCCACTTT
cdr3_aa: CASIAPSPLHF

v_call: TRBV7-2
j_call: TRBJ1-2
d_call: TRBD1
clone_size: many
cdr3_nt: TGTGCCAGCAGCCCCCTCACGGCAGGGGGAGATTATGGCTACACCTTC
cdr3_aa: CASSPLTAGGDYGYTF

v_call: TRBV7-9
j_call: TRBJ2-2
d_call: -
clone_size: few
cdr3_nt: TGTGCCAGCAGCCCACAAGCCGGGGAGCTGTTTTTT
cdr3_aa: CASSPQAGELFF

v_call: TRBV12-3/TRBV12-4
j_call: TRBJ1-1
d_call: -
clone_size: few
cdr3_nt: TGTGCCAGCAGTTTAAGAGGTGAAGCTTTCTTT
cdr3_aa: CASSLRGEAFF

v_call: TRBV12-2
j_call: TRBJ1-4
d_call: -
clone_size: -
cdr3_nt: TGTGCAAGTCGCTCCCCGGGCAGGGAGTGCGAAAAACTGTTTTTT
cdr3_aa: CASRSPGRECEKLFF

v_call: TRBV20-1
j_call: TRBJ1-2
d_call: -
clone_size: few
cdr3_nt: TGCAGTGTTGGGGCGGGCCAGGGAAGCTATGGCTACACCTTC
cdr3_aa: CSVGAGQGSYGYTF

v_call: TRBV6-1
j_call: TRBJ2-7
d_call: -
clone_size: -
cdr3_nt: TGTGCCAGCAGTTCTCTCGGGGCAGACCCCTACGAGCAGTACTTC
cdr3_aa: CASSSLGADPYEQYF

v_call: TRBV19
j_call: TRBJ1-5
d_call: -
clone_size: many
cdr3_nt: TGTGCCAGTACCCAAAGGGGCGGTACAAGGAATCAGCCCCAGCATTTT
cdr3_aa: CASTQRGGTRNQPQHF

v_call: TRBV12-3/TRBV12-4
j_call: TRBJ2-1
d_call: TRBD1
clone_size: many
cdr3_nt: TGTGCCAGCACCCCTAGGACAGGTCCTTACTACAATGAGCAGTTCTTC
cdr3_aa: CASTPRTGPYYNEQFF

v_call: TRBV29-1
j_call: TRBJ2-2
d_call: TRBD1
clone_size: few
cdr3_nt: TGCAGCGTTCCCGCCCAGGGGGTTGCCGGGGAGCTGTTTTTT
cdr3_aa: CSVPAQGVAGELFF

v_call: TRBV6-2/TRBV6-3
j_call: TRBJ2-5
d_call: -
clone_size: -
cdr3_nt: TGTGCCAGCATTAGTAGGAGGGGCATGGAGACCCAGTACTTC
cdr3_aa: CASISRRGMETQYF

v_call: TRBV5-7
j_call: TRBJ2-3
d_call: TRBD2
clone_size: few
cdr3_nt: TGTGCCAGCAGAGAAGAGCGGGGGAGAGATACGCAGTATTTT
cdr3_aa: CASREERGRDTQYF

v_call: TRBV6-6
j_call: TRBJ1-5
d_call: -
clone_size: -
cdr3_nt: TGTGCCAGCTCCAGGGGCCGGGACCAATATAGCAATCAGCCCCAGCAATTT
cdr3_aa: CASSRGRDQYSNQPQQF

v_call: TRBV28
j_call: TRBJ1-5
d_call: -
clone_size: -
cdr3_nt: TGTGCCAGCAGTCCAGACAGAACCAATCAGCCCCAGCATTTT
cdr3_aa: CASSPDRTNQPQHF

v_call: TRBV5-6
j_call: TRBJ2-6
d_call: -
clone_size: -
cdr3_nt: TGTGCCAGCACCCCTACCGTGGATTTCAGGGCTCCCGGGGCCAACGTCCTGACTTTC
cdr3_aa: CASTPTVDFRAPGANVLTF

v_call: TRBV5-3
j_call: TRBJ2-1
d_call: TRBD2
clone_size: -
cdr3_nt: TGTGCCAGCAGCTTACTAGCGGGAGGGGAGCAGTTCTTC
cdr3_aa: CASSLLAGGEQFF

v_call: TRBV6-6
j_call: TRBJ2-1
d_call: -
clone_size: few
cdr3_nt: TGTGCCAGCAGTTCCTCGGGCCCACGCAATGAGCAGTTCTTC
cdr3_aa: CASSSSGPRNEQFF

v_call: TRBV19
j_call: TRBJ2-7
d_call: -
clone_size: many
cdr3_nt: TGTGCCAGTAAGAAATCCGGACCCGGTGCAGGGCAGTACTTC
cdr3_aa: CASKKSGPGAGQYF

v_call: TRBV18
j_call: TRBJ1-1
d_call: -
clone_size: many
cdr3_nt: TGTGCCAGCTCACCGAACAGAGACACTGAAGCTTTCTTT
cdr3_aa: CASSPNRDTEAFF

v_call: TRBV5-1
j_call: TRBJ1-2
d_call: -
clone_size: few
cdr3_nt: TGCGCCAGCAGGGAACAAGGGGGGGATTATGGCTACACCTTC
cdr3_aa: CASREQGGDYGYTF

v_call: TRBV7-9
j_call: TRBJ2-2
d_call: -
clone_size: -
cdr3_nt: TGTGCCAGCAGCTTAACTAGACTGAGAAACACCGGGGAGCTGTTTTTT
cdr3_aa: CASSLTRLRNTGELFF

v_call: TRBV7-2
j_call: TRBJ2-7
d_call: -
clone_size: -
cdr3_nt: TGTGCCAGCAGCTTAGACACATCATACGAGCAGTACTTC
cdr3_aa: CASSLDTSYEQYF

v_call: TRBV19
j_call: TRBJ2-3
d_call: -
clone_size: few
cdr3_nt: TGTGCCAGTAGTACCGGGACCCATCAGACGCAGTATTTT
cdr3_aa: CASSTGTHQTQYF

v_call: TRBV19
j_call: TRBJ1-5
d_call: TRBD1
clone_size: -
cdr3_nt: TGTGCCAGTAGTATAGGGTCTGGGACAGTGTTCAATCAGCCCCAGCATTTT
cdr3_aa: CASSIGSGTVFNQPQHF

v_call: TRBV4-3
j_call: TRBJ2-7
d_call: TRBD1
clone_size: many
cdr3_nt: TGCGCCAGCAGCCAAGGGGGAGGGGACAGGGGTTACGAGCAGTACTTC
cdr3_aa: CASSQGGGDRGYEQYF

v_call: TRBV11-1
j_call: TRBJ2-7
d_call: -
clone_size: -
cdr3_nt: TGTGCCAGCAGCTTACCCACTTACGAGCAGTACTTC
cdr3_aa: CASSLPTYEQYF

v_call: TRBV9
j_call: TRBJ2-1
d_call: -
clone_size: -
cdr3_nt: TGTGCCAGCAGCGCAGACTGGGCCACCTCCTACAATGAGCAGTTCTTC
cdr3_aa: CASSADWATSYNEQFF

v_call: TRBV7-4
j_call: TRBJ1-5
d_call: -
clone_size: -
cdr3_nt: TGTGCCAGCAGCTTTCGCAATCAGCCCCAGCATTTT
cdr3_aa: CASSFRNQPQHF

v_call: TRBV10-3
j_call: TRBJ2-1
d_call: -
clone_size: -
cdr3_nt: TGTGCCATCAGTGAGACGGCAATCCGCCACGCCTACAATGAGCAGTTCTTC
cdr3_aa: CAISETAIRHAYNEQFF